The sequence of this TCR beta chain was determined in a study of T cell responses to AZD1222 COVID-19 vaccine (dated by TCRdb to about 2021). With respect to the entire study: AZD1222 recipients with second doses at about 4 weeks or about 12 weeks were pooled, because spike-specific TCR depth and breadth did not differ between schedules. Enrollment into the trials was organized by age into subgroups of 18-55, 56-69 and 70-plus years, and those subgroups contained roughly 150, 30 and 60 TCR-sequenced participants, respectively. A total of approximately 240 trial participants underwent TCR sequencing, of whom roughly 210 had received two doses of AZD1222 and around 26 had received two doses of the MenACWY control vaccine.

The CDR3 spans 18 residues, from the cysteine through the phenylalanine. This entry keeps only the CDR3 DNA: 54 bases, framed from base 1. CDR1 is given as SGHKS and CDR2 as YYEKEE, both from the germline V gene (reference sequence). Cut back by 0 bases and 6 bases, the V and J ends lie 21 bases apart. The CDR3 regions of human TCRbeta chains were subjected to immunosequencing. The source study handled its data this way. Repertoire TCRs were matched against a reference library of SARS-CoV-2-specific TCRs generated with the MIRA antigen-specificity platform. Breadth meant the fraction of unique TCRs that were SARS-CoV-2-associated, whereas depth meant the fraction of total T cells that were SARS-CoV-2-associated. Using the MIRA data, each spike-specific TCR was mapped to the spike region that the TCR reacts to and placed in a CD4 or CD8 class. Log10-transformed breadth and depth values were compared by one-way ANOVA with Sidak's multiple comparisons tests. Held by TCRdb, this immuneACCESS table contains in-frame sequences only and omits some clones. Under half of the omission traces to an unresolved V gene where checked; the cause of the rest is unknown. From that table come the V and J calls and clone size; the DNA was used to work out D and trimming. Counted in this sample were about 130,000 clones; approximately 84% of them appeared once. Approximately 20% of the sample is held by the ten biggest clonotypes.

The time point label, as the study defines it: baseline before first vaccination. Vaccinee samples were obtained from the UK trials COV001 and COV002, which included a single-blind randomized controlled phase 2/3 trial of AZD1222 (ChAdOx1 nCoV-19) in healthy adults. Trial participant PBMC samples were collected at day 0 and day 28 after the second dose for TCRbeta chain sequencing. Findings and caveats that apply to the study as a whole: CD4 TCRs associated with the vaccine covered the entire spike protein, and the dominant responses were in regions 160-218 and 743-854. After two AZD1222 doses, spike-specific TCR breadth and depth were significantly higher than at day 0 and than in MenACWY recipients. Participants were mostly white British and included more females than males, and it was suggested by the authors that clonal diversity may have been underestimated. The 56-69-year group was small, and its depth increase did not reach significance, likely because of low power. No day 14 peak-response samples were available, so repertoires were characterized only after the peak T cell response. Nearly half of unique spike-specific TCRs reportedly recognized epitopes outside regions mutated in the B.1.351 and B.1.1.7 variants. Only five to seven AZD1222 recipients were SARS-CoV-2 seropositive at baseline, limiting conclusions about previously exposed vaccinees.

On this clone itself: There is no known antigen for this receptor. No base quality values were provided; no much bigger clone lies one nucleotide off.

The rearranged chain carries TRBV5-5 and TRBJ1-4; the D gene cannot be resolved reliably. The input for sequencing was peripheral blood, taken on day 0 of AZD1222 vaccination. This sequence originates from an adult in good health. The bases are TGTGCCAGCAGCTTGGTTAGCTTCAGCTTCAGGTCGGATGAAAAACTGTTTTTT. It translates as CASSLVSFSFRSDEKLFF.